This T cell receptor beta chain emerged from a study of T-cell memory formation after mild COVID-19. A single record per CDR3 protein comes from TCRdb applying MiXCR to the 5' RACE reads. The data show 300,000 or so distinct CDR3 sequences, about 16% seen once. Germline CDR1 is SQVTM and CDR2 is ANQGSEA. This CDR3 has 12 residues. The V end was cut by 3 bases, the J end by 5 bases, with 10 bases between. Only a few counts were recorded for this clonotype. Input material: PBMCs or a T cell subset sorted from them (not recorded which). The V call is TRBV29-1, the J call TRBJ2-5; D is possibly TRBD2 (6 bases). This sequence was found in a man between 18 and 35 years old who had mild COVID-19 (a few samples of this study predate the infection). Cell type and time point are not known. The CDR3 sequence is CSVDSGGETQYF. The CDR3 DNA follows: TGCAGCGTTGATTCAGGAGGGGAGACCCAGTACTTC.